Following are 5 T cell receptor beta chains from one sample sequenced in a study of blood T cells in healthy people across ages. Primed by a sample-barcoded 5' primer and a J-beta primer mix, a second PCR proceeded for about 7 to 11 cycles. TCRdb independently ran MiXCR on the 5' RACE reads; one entry per CDR3 protein. The data show 750,000 to 850,000 distinct CDR3 sequences, around 25% seen once. This same sample was also part of a study on T cells of mothers and their children.

The source material was blood. Source of these receptors: a boy between 10 and 17 years old in good health.

This clonotype was counted only a few times. This sequence joins TRBV12-3 or TRBV12-4 and TRBJ1-1; D remains unclear. There are 13 residues in the CDR3. Trimming took off 1 base at V and 5 bases at J, with 8 bases between the two ends. The CDR3 reads CASSLDPTTEAFF. The CDR3 nucleotides read TGTGCCAGCAGTTTAGACCCCACGACTGAAGCTTTCTTT.

The rearrangement links TRBV12-3 or TRBV12-4 to TRBJ2-5; D ambiguous. The CDR3 sequence is 14 residues long. V lost 7 bases, J lost 4 bases, and 16 bases lay in between. The CDR3 DNA is TGTGCCAGCAATCCCGACGCCGCTAGAGAGACCCAGTACTTC. Translation: CASNPDAARETQYF.

This clonotype was detected once. The chain has TRBV27 and TRBJ2-3; D may be TRBD2 (6 bases). CDR1 is MNHEY, CDR2 SMNVEV, per germline (reference sequence). This CDR3 contains 15 residues. V lost 3 bases and J 2 bases, leaving 12 bases between the germline ends. CDR3 sequence reads: CASSFGGVPTDTQYF. CDR3 DNA sequence: TGTGCCAGCAGTTTCGGGGGAGTTCCCACAGATACGCAGTATTTT.

The chain has TRBV28 and TRBJ2-2; D possibly corresponds to TRBD2 (6 bases). Germline assignment: CDR1 MDHEN and CDR2 SYDVKM. V was cut by 3 bases and J by 6 bases, with 11 bases left in between. There are 14 residues in the CDR3. For the CDR3, the DNA is TGTGCCAGCAGTTTCGGGGGAGAGGCCGGGGAGCTGTTTTTT. The encoded protein is CASSFGGEAGELFF. Drawing the rest from reference TRBV28 and TRBJ2-2, the complete variable domain is DVKVTQSSRYLVKRTGEKVFLECVQDMDHENMFWYRQDPGLGLRLIYFSYDVKMKEKGDIPEGYSVSREKKERFSLILESASTNQTSMYLCASSFGGEAGELFFGEGSRLTVL.

The chain couples TRBV15 to TRBJ2-5, with D tentatively TRBD2 (5 bases). Trimming left V 7 bases short and J 5 bases short, with 11 bases between. Germline CDR1 reads LNHNV; CDR2 reads YYDKDF (reference sequence). The CDR3 has 12 amino acids. The CDR3 protein is CATKHTGETQYF. The DNA of the CDR3 is TGTGCCACCAAGCACACGGGGGAGACCCAGTACTTC.